Listed here is a single T cell receptor (beta chain). The time point was: peripheral blood 6 weeks after treatment start. Anywhere from 1 to 8 samples came from each patient, spanning pretreatment and on-treatment. Profiled with immunoSEQ multiplex PCR; TCRdb holds only in-frame clones, not every one. There are 31,000 or so clones in the sample; roughly nine tenths occur only once, and more than 6.5% lies in the top ten. These data originate in a study of PD-L1 blockade in urothelial cancer. Per the germline V gene, CDR1 is SGHNT and CDR2 is YYREEE (reference sequence). Trimming pared 4 bases from V and 0 bases from J, leaving 11 bases between. CDR3 length: 15 residues.

V and J are TRBV5-4 and TRBJ2-1; D not certain. The TCR was taken from a man older than 75 with urothelial cancer. Here the sequenced sample was PBMCs, taken around atezolizumab (anti-PD-L1) treatment. CDR3 bases: TGTGCCAGCAGCCGGCAGCGTGGCTCCTACAATGAGCAGTTCTTC. As protein: CASSRQRGSYNEQFF.